The sequence of this T cell receptor (beta chain) was determined in a study of CD8+ T cells in alopecia areata. Study-level findings and limits: Links between baseline CD8+ expansion and response need larger treated cohorts.

This clone was picked up a small number of times. Its antigen is still unknown. The treatment is: oral pan-JAK inhibitor, 5-10 mg twice daily. It was cDNA, reverse transcribed from extracted RNA, that served as the sequencing template. Assay used: immunoSEQ multiplex PCR; TCRdb lists only in-frame clones, some missing. The data hold around 270,000 clones, with nearly 60% observed a single time. This TCR came from a human donor with alopecia areata. The source was CD4+ T cells sorted from blood, collected at week 24, from a patient treated with tofacitinib.

CDR3 loop: CASTVDRDYGYTF. Here the CDR3 DNA reads TGTGCCAGCACGGTTGACAGGGATTATGGCTACACCTTC. The rearrangement links TRBV2 to TRBJ1-2; 7 bases agree with TRBD1. The CDR3 spans 13 residues. Trimming at V came to 7 bases and at J to 5 bases, leaving 7 bases not matched to a gene. Per germline, CDR1 SNHLY and CDR2 FYNNEI.